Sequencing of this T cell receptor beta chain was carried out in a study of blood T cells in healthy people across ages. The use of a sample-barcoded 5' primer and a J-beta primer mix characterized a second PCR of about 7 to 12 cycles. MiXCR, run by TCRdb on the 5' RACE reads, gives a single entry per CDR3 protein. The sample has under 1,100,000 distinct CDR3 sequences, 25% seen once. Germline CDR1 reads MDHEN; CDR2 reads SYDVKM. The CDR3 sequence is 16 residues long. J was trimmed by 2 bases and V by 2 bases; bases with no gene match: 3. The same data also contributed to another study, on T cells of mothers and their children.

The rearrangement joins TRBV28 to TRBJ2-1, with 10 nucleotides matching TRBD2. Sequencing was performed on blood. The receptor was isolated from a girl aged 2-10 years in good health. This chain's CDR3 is CASSLTSGEAYNEQFF. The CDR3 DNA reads TGTGCCAGCAGTTTAACTAGCGGGGAGGCCTACAATGAGCAGTTCTTC.